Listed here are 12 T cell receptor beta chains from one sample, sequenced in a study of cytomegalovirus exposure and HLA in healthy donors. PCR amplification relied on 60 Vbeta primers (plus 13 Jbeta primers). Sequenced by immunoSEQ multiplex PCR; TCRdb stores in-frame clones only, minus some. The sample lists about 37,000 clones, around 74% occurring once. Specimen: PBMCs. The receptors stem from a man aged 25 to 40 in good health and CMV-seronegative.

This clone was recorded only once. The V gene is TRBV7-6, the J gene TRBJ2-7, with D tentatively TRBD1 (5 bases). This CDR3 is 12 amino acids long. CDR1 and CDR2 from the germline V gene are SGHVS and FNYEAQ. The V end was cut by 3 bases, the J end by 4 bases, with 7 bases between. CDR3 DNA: TGTGCCAGCAGCTTGTCAGGGTACGAGCAGTACTTC. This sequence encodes CASSLSGYEQYF. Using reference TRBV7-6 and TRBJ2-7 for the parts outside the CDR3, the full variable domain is GAGVSQSPRYKVTKRGQDVALRCDPISGHVSLYWYRQALGQGPEFLTYFNYEAQQDKSGLPNDRFSAERPEGSISTLTIQRTEQRDSAMYRCASSLSGYEQYFGPGTRLTVT.

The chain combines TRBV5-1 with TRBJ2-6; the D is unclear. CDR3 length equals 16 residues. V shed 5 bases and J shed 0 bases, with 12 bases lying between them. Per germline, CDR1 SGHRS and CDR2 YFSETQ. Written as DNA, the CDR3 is TGCGCCAGCAGTGAGGCGGTTAGCTCTGGGGCCAACGTCCTGACTTTC. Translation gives CASSEAVSSGANVLTF.

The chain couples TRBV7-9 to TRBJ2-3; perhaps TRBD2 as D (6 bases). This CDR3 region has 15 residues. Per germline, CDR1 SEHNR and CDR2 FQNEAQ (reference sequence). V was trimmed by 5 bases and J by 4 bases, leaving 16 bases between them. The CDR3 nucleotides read TGTGCCAGCAGCGCCGGGACTCTCTTCCCAGATACGCAGTATTTT. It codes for CASSAGTLFPDTQYF.

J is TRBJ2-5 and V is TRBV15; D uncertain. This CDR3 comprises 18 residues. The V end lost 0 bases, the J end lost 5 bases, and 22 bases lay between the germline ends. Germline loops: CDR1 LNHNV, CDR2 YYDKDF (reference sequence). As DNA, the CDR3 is TGTGCCACCAGCAGAGAGACCCTAGTCAACCTTGGTAGGGAGACCCAGTACTTC. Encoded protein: CATSRETLVNLGRETQYF.

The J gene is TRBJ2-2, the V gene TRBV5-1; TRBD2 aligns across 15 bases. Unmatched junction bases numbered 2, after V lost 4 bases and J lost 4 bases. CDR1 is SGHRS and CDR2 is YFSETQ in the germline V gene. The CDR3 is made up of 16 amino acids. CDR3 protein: CASSGGLAGGTGELFF. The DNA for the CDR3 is TGCGCCAGCAGCGGGGGACTAGCGGGAGGCACCGGGGAGCTGTTTTTT. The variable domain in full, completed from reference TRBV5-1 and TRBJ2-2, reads KAGVTQTPRYLIKTRGQQVTLSCSPISGHRSVSWYQQTPGQGLQFLFEYFSETQRNKGNFPGRFSGRQFSNSRSEMNVSTLELGDSALYLCASSGGLAGGTGELFFGEGSRLTVL.

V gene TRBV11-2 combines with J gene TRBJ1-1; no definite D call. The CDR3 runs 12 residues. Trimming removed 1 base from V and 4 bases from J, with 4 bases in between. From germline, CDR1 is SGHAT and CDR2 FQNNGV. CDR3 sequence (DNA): TGTGCCAGCAGCTTAGGGGCCACTGAAGCTTTCTTT. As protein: CASSLGATEAFF.

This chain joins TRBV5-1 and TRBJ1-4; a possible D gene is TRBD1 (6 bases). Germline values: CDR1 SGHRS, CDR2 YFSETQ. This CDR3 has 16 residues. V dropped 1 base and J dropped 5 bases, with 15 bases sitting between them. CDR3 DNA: TGCGCCAGCAGCTTGATGCTCAGGGGAGGGAATGAAAAACTGTTTTTT. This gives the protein CASSLMLRGGNEKLFF.

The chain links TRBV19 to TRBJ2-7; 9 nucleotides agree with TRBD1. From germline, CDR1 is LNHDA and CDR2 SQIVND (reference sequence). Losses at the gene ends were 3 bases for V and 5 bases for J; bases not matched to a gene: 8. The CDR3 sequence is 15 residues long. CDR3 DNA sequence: TGTGCCAGTAGTATCCCTGGACAGGGGATCCACGAGCAGTACTTC. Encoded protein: CASSIPGQGIHEQYF.

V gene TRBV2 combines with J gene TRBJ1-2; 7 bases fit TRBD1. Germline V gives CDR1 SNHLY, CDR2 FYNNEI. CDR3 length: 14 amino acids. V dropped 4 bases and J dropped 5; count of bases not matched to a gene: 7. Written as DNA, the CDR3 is TGTGCCAGCAGTGTCCAGGGGGTTCGGTATGGCTACACCTTC. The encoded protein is CASSVQGVRYGYTF.

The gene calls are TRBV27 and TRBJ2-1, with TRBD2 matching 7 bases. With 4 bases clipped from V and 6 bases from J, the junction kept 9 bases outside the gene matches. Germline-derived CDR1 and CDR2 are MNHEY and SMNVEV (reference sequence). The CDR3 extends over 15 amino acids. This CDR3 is CASSSPGLISNEQFF. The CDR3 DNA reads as TGTGCCAGCAGTTCGCCGGGACTAATAAGCAATGAGCAGTTCTTC.

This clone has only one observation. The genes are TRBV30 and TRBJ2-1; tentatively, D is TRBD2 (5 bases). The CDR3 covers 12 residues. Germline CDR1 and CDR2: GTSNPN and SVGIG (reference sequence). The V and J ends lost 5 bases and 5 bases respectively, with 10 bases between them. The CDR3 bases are TGTGCCTGGGGTTTACTAGACAATGAGCAGTTCTTC. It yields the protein CAWGLLDNEQFF.

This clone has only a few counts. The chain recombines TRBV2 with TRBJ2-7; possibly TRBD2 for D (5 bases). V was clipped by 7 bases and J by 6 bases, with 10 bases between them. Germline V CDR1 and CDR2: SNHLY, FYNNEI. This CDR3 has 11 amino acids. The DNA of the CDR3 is TGTGCCAGCACTCTGAGGGCCGAGCAGTACTTC. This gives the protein CASTLRAEQYF. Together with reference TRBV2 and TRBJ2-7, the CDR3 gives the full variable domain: EPEVTQTPSHQVTQMGQEVILRCVPISNHLYFYWYRQILGQKVEFLVSFYNNEISEKSEIFDDQFSVERPDGSNFTLKIRSTKLEDSAMYFCASTLRAEQYFGPGTRLTVT.